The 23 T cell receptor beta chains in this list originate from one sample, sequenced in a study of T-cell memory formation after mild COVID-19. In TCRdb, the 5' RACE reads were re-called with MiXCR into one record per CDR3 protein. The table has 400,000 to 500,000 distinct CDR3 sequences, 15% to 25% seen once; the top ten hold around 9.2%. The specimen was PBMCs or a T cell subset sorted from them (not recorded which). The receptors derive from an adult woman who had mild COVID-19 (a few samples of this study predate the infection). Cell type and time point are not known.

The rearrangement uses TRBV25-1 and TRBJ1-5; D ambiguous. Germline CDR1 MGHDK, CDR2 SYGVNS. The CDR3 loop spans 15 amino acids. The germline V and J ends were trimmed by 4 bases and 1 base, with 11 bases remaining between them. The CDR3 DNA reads TGTGCCAGCAGTGGTTCAGGTTGGAGCAATCAGCCCCAGCATTTT. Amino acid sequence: CASSGSGWSNQPQHF.

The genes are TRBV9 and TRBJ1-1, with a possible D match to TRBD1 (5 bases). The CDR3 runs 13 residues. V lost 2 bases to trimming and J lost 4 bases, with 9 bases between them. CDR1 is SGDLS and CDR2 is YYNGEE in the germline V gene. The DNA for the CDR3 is TGTGCCAGCAGCGTGGGGGATCGCACTGAAGCTTTCTTT. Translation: CASSVGDRTEAFF.

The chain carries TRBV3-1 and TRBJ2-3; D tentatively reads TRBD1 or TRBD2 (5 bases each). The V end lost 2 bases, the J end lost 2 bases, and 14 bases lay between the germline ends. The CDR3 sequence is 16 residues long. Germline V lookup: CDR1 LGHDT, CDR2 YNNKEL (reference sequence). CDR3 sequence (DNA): TGTGCCAGCAGCCAACCCGGGACCCGAGACACAGATACGCAGTATTTT. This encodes CASSQPGTRDTDTQYF.

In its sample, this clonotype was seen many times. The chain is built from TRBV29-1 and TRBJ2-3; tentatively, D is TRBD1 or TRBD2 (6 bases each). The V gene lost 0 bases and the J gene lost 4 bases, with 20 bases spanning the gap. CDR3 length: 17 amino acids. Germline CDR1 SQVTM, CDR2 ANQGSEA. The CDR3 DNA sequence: TGCAGCGTTGAAGAAAGGAGGGGCCCAGGGGTGTCAGATACGCAGTATTTT. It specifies CSVEERRGPGVSDTQYF.

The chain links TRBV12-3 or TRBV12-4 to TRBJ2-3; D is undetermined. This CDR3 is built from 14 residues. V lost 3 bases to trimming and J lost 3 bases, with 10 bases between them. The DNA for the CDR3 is TGTGCCAGCAGTTTCGGTAGGAAAACAGATACGCAGTATTTT. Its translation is CASSFGRKTDTQYF.

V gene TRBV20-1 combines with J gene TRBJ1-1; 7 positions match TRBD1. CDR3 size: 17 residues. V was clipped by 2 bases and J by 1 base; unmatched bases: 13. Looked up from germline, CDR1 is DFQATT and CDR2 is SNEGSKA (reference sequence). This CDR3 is CSARSPSGGFWNTEAFF. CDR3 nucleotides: TGCAGTGCTAGATCCCCTTCAGGGGGTTTTTGGAACACTGAAGCTTTCTTT.

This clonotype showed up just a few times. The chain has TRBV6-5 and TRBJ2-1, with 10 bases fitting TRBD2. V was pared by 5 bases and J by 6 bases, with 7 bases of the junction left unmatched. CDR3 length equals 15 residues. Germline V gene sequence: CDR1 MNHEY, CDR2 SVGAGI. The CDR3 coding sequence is TGTGCCAGCAGTCTGAGCGGGAGGGCCTTCAATGAGCAGTTCTTC. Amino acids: CASSLSGRAFNEQFF.

The CDR3 region has the DNA TGTGCCAGCAGTTCAGGACAGCGTAGGCCCCAGCATTTT. It translates to CASSSGQRRPQHF. The V and J genes are TRBV6-5 and TRBJ1-5; a weak D match, TRBD1 (6 bases). Germline CDR1 is MNHEY and CDR2 is SVGAGI. Trimming cost V 4 bases and J 9 bases, with 13 bases left between them. The CDR3 has 13 amino acids.

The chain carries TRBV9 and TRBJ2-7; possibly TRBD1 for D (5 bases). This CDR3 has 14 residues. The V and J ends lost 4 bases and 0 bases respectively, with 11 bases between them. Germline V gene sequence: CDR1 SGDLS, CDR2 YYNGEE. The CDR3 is CASSPTTVSYEQYF. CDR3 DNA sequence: TGTGCCAGCAGCCCGACGACAGTCTCCTACGAGCAGTACTTC.

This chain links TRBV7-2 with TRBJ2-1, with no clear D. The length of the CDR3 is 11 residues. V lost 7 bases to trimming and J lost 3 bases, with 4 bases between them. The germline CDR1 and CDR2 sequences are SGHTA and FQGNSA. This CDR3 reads CASTNYNEQFF. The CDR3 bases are TGTGCCAGCACAAACTACAATGAGCAGTTCTTC.

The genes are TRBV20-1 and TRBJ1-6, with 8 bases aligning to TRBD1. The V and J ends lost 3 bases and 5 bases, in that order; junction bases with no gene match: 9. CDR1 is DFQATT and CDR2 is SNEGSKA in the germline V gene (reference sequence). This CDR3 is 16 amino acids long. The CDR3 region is CSASHRTGPNNSPLHF. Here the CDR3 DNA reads TGCAGTGCTAGTCATCGGACAGGGCCAAATAATTCACCCCTCCACTTT.

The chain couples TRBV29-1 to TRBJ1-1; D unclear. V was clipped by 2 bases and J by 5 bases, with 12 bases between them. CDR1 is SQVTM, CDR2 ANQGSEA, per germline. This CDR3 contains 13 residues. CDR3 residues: CSVEPPLRTEAFF. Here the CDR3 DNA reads TGCAGCGTTGAACCTCCCCTCCGGACTGAAGCTTTCTTT.

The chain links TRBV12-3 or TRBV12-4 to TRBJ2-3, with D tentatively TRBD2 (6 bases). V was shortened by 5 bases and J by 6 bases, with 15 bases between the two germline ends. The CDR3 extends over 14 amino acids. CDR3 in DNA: TGTGCCAGCAGTCGAACCTCGGAGGGGGATACGCAGTATTTT. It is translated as CASSRTSEGDTQYF.

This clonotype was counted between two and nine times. The DNA of the CDR3 is TGCGCCAGCAGCTGGAGGGGACCTTCGTACGAGCAGTACTTC. Its translation: CASSWRGPSYEQYF. The chain has TRBV5-1 and TRBJ2-7, with TRBD2 as a possible D gene (6 bases). With 3 bases removed from V and 4 bases from J, the gap between germline ends came to 14 bases. Germline CDR1 reads SGHRS; CDR2 reads YFSETQ. CDR3 length: 14 amino acids.

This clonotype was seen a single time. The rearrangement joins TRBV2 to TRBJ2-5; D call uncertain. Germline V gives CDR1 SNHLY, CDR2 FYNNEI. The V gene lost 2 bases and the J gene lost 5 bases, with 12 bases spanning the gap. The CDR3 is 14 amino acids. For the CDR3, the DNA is TGTGCCAGCAGTGAATCCCTACGGTGGGAGACCCAGTACTTC. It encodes CASSESLRWETQYF.

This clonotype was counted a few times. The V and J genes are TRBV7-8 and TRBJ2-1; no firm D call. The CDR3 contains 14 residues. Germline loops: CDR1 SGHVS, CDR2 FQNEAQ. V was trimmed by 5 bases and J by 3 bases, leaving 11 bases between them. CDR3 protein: CASSLDLIYNEQFF. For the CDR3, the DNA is TGTGCCAGCAGCCTCGACTTAATCTACAATGAGCAGTTCTTC. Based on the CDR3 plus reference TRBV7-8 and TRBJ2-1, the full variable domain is GAGVSQSPRYKVAKRGQDVALRCDPISGHVSLFWYQQALGQGPEFLTYFQNEAQLDKSGLPSDRFFAERPEGSVSTLKIQRTQQEDSAVYLCASSLDLIYNEQFFGPGTRLTVL.

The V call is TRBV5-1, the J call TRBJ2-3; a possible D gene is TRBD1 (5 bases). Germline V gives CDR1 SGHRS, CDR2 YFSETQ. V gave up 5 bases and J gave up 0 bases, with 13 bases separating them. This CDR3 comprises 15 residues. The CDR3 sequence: CASSGDSPSTDTQYF. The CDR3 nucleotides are TGCGCCAGCAGTGGCGACAGCCCTAGCACAGATACGCAGTATTTT. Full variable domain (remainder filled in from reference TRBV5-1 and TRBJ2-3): KAGVTQTPRYLIKTRGQQVTLSCSPISGHRSVSWYQQTPGQGLQFLFEYFSETQRNKGNFPGRFSGRQFSNSRSEMNVSTLELGDSALYLCASSGDSPSTDTQYFGPGTRLTVL.

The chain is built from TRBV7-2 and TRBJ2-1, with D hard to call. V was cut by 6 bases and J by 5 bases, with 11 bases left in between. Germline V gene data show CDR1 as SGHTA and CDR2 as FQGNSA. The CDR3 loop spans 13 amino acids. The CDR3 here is CASSSERNNEQFF. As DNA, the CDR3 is TGTGCCAGCAGTTCCGAGCGAAACAATGAGCAGTTCTTC.

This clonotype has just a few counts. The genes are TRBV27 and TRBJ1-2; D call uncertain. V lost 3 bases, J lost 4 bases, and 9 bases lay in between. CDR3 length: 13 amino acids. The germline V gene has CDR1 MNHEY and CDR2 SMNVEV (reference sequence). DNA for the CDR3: TGTGCCAGCAGTTTTGGCAGGACCTATGGCTACACCTTC. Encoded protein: CASSFGRTYGYTF.

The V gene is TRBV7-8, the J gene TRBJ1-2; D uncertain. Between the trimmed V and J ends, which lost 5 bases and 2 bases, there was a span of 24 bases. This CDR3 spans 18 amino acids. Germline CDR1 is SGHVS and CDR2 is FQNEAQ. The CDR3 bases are TGTGCCAGCAGCGTCGAACGGGCAGGAACCATAGGAAACTATGGCTACACCTTC. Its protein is CASSVERAGTIGNYGYTF.

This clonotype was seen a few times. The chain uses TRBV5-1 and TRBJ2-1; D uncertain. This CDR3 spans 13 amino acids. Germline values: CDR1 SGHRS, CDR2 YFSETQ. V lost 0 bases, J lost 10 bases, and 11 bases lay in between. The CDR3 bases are TGCGCCAGCAGCTTGGGGTGGAGCTCGGAGCAGTTCTTC. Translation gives CASSLGWSSEQFF.

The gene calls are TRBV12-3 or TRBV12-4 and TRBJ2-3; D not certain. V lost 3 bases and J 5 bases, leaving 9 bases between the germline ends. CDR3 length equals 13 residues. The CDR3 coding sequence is TGTGCCAGCAGTTTCTCCGATGAAGATACGCAGTATTTT. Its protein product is CASSFSDEDTQYF.

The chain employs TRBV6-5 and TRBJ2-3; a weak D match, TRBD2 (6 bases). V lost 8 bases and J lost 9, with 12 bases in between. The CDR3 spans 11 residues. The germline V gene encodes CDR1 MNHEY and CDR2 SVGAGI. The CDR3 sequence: CASAGGRTQYF. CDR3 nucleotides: TGTGCCAGCGCCGGGGGTCGGACGCAGTATTTT.